This T cell receptor beta chain was captured in a study of beta chain features in type 1 diabetes. Whole-study results and caveats: Patients with Type 1 diabetes showed moderately but significantly shorter TCRB CDR3s in all four CD4+ subsets.

The investigators reverse transcribed all of the isolated RNA, so they sequenced expressed TCRB transcripts. Assay used: immunoSEQ multiplex PCR; TCRdb lists only in-frame clones, some missing. The sample contains roughly 230,000 clones, approximately 11% of which appear only once. To note about this clone: No antigen is known for it.

The CDR3 has 17 residues. In germline, CDR1 is MGHRA, CDR2 YSYEKL. V shed 3 bases, J shed 7 bases, and the junction held 16 bases outside the gene matches. The genes are TRBV4-1 and TRBJ2-7; 9 bases align to TRBD2. The TCR was taken from a man aged 25-45 years with type 1 diabetes. The sequenced material came from naive CD4+ T cells from blood. The CDR3 sequence is CASSHSRRLAVPGEQYF. Here the CDR3 DNA reads TGCGCCAGCAGCCATTCTAGACGACTAGCGGTACCTGGGGAGCAGTACTTC.